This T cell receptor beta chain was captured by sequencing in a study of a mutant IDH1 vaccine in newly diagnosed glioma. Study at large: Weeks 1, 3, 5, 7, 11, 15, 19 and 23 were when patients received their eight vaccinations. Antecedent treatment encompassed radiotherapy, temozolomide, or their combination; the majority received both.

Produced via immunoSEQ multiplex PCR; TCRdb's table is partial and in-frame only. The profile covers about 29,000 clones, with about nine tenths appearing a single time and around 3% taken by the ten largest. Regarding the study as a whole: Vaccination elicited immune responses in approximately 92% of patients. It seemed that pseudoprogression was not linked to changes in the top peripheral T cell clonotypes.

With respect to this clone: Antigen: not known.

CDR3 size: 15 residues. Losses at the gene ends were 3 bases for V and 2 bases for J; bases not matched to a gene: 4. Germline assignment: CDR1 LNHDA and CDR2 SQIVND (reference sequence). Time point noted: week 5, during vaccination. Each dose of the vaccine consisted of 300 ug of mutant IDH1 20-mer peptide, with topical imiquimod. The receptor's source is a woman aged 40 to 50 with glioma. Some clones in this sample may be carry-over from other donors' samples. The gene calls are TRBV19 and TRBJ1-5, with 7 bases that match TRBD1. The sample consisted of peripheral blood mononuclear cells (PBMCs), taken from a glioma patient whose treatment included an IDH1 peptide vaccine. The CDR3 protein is CASSIRQGGNQPQHF. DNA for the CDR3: TGTGCCAGTAGTATTAGACAGGGTGGCAATCAGCCCCAGCATTTT.